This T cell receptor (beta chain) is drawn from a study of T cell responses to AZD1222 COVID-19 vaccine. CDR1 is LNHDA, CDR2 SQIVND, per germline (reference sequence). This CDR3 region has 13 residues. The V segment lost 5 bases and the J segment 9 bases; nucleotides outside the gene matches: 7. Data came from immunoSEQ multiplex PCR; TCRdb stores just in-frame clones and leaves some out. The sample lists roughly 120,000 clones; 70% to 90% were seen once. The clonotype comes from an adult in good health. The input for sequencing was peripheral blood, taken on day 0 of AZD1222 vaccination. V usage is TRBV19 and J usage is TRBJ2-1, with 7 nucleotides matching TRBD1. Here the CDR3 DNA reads TGTGCCAGTAGTTCAATCTCAGGGGGTGAGCAGTTCTTC. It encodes CASSSISGGEQFF.